This T cell receptor beta chain was captured by sequencing in a study of cytotoxic CD8 clonotypes in ibrutinib-treated CLL. Across the whole study: Sample averages reached around 270,000 productive templates and over 85,000 productive rearrangements.

The table came from immunoSEQ multiplex PCR; TCRdb's copy has only in-frame clones and leaves some out. The top ten clones hold 5% to 5.5% of a sample with some 130,000 clones, 60% to 85% of them seen once. The germline V gene encodes CDR1 SNHLY and CDR2 FYNNEI. V was cut by 3 bases and J by 7 bases, with 16 bases left in between. The CDR3 length is 15 residues. The rearrangement links TRBV2 to TRBJ1-5; D possibly corresponds to TRBD1 (6 bases). The material sequenced was PBMCs, taken after 24 months of ibrutinib treatment. The receptor's source is a human donor with chronic lymphocytic leukemia. The CDR3 nucleotides are TGTGCCAGCAGTGACGGGGGGCAGGGCTGGCAGCCCCAGCATTTT. Translated: CASSDGGQGWQPQHF.